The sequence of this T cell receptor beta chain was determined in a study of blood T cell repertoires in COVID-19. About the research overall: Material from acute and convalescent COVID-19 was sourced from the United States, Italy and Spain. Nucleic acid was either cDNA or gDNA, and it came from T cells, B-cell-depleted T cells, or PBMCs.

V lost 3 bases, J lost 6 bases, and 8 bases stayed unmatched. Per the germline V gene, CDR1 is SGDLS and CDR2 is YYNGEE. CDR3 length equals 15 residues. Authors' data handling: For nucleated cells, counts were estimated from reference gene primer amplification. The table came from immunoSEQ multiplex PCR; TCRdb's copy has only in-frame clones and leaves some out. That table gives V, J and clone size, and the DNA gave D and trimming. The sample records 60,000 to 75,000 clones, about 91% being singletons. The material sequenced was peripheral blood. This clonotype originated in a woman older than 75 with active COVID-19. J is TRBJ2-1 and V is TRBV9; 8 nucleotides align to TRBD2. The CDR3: CASSGAGGGFNEQFF. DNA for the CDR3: TGTGCCAGCAGCGGGGCTGGCGGGGGGTTCAATGAGCAGTTCTTC.